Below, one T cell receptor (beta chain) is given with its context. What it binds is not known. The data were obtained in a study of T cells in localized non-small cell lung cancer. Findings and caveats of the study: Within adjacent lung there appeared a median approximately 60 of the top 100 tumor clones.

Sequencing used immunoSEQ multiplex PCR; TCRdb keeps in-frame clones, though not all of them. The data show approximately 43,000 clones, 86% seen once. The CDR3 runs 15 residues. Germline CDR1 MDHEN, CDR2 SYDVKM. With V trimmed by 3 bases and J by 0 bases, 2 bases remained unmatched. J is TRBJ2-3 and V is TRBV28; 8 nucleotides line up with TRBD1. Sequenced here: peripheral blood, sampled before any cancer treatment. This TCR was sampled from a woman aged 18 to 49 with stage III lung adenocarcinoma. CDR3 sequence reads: CASSFRTGSTDTQYF. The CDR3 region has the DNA TGTGCCAGCAGTTTTCGGACAGGGAGCACAGATACGCAGTATTTT.